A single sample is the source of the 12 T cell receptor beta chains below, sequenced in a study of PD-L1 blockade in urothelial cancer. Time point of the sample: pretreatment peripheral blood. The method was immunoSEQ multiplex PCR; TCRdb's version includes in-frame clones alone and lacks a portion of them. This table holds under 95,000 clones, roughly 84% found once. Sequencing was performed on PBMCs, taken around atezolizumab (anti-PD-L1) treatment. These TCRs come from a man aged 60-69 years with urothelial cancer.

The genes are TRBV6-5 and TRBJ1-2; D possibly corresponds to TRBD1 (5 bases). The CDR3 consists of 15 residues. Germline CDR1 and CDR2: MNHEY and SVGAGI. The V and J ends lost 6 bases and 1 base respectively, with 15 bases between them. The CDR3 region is CASSPIGQGNYGYTF. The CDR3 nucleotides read TGTGCCAGCAGCCCCATCGGGCAGGGTAACTATGGCTACACCTTC.

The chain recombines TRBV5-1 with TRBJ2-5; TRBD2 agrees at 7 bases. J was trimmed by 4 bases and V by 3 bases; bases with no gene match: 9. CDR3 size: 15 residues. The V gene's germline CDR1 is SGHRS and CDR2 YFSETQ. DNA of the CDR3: TGCGCCAGCAGCTGGGGCGGCGGGAGCCCAGAGACCCAGTACTTC. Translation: CASSWGGGSPETQYF.

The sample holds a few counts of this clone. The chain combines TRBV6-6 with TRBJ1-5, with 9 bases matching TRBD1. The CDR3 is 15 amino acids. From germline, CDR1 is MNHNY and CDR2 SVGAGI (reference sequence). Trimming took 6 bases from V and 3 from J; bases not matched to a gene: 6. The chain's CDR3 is CASSPGTGSNQPQHF. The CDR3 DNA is TGTGCCAGCAGCCCTGGGACAGGGTCCAATCAGCCCCAGCATTTT.

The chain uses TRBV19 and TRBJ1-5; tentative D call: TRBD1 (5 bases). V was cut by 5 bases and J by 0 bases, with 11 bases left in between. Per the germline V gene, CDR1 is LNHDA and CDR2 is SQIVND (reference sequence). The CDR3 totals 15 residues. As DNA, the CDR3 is TGTGCCAGTAGTGGGGGACTGTTTAGCAATCAGCCCCAGCATTTT. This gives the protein CASSGGLFSNQPQHF.

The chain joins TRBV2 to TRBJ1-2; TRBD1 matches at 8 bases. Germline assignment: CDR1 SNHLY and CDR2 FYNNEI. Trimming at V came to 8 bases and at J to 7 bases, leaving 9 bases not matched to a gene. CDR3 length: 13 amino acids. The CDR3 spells CASPGGARFGYTF. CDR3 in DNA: TGTGCCAGCCCAGGGGGCGCGCGTTTTGGCTACACCTTC.

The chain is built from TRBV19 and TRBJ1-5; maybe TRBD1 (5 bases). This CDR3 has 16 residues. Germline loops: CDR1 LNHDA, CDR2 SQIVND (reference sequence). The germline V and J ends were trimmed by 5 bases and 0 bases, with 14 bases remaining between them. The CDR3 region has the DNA TGTGCCAGTAGTGGTCAGGGAACAGATAGCAATCAGCCCCAGCATTTT. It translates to CASSGQGTDSNQPQHF.

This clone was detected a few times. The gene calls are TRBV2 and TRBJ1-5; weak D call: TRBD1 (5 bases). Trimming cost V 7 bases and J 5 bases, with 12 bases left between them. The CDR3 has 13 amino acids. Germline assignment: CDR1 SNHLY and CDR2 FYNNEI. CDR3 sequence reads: CASNSGGDQPQHF. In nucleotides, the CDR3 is TGTGCCAGCAATTCCGGAGGGGATCAGCCCCAGCATTTT.

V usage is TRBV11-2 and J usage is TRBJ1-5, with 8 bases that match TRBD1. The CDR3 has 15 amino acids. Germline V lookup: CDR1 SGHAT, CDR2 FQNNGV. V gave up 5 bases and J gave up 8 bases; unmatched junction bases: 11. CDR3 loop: CASSPGQGRFEPQHF. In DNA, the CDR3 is TGTGCCAGCAGCCCCGGACAGGGTCGTTTTGAGCCCCAGCATTTT.

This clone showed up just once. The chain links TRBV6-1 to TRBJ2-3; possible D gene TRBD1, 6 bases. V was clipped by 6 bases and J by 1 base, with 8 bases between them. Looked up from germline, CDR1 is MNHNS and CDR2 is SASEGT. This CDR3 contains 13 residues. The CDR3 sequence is CASSRQGTDTQYF. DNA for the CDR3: TGTGCCAGCAGCCGACAGGGCACAGATACGCAGTATTTT.

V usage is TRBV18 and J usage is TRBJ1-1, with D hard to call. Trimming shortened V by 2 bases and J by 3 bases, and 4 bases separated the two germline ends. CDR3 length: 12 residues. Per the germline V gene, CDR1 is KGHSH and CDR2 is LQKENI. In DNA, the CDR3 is TGTGCCAGCTCACCAGGAGACACTGAAGCTTTCTTT. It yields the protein CASSPGDTEAFF. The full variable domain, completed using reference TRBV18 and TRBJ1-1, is NAGVMQNPRHLVRRRGQEARLRCSPMKGHSHVYWYRQLPEEGLKFMVYLQKENIIDESGMPKERFSAEFPKEGPSILRIQQVVRGDSAAYFCASSPGDTEAFFGQGTRLTVV.

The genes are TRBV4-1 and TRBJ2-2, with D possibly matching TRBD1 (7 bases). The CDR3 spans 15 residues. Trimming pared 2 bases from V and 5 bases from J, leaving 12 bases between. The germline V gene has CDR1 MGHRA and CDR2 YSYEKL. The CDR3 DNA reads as TGCGCCAGCAGCCAAAAGGGGGCGGGAACCGGGGAGCTGTTTTTT. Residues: CASSQKGAGTGELFF.

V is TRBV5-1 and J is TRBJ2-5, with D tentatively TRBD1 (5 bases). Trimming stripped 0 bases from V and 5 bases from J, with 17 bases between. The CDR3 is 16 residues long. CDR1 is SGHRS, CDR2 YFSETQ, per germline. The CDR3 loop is CASSLAGREPTETQYF. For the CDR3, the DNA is TGCGCCAGCAGCTTGGCTGGCAGGGAACCAACGGAGACCCAGTACTTC.